This T cell receptor (beta chain) was sequenced during a study of post-analysis software for immune sequencing data. Findings and caveats of the study: Comparison of patients with controls showed 4 to 6 TRBV segments more frequent in patients, TRBV5-6, TRBV5-1 and TRBV20-1 among them. Controls significantly exceeded multiple sclerosis patients in normalized Chao1 diversity.

Each TCR beta cDNA library carried unique molecular identifiers. MiXCR, run by TCRdb on the PCR reads, gives a single entry per CDR3 protein. The sample includes roughly 620,000 distinct CDR3 sequences, around 40% of them seen just once. As regards this clonotype: Its target is not known.

Trimming took off 3 bases at V and 0 bases at J, with 15 bases between the two ends. The CDR3 totals 16 residues. Germline V gene data show CDR1 as SGHTA and CDR2 as FQGNSA. J is TRBJ2-7 and V is TRBV7-2; tentative D call: TRBD1 (6 bases). Sequenced: blood. The receptor's source is a girl aged 10-17 years with multiple sclerosis. In DNA, the CDR3 is TGTGCCAGCAGCTTGGGGGCGGCTACTCTCTCCTACGAGCAGTACTTC. Protein sequence: CASSLGAATLSYEQYF.